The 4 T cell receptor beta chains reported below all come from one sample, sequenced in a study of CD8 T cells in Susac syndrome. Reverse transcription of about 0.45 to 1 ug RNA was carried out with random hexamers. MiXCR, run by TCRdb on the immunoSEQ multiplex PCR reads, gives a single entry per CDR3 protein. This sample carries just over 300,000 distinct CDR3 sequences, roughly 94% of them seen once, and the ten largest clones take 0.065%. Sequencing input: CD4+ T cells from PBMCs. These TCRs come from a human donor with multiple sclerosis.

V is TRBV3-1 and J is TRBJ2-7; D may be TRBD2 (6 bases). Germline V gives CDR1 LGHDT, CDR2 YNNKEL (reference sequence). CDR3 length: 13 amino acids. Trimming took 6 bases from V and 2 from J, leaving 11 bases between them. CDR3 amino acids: CASSWDSTYEQYF. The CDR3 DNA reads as TGTGCCAGCAGTTGGGACTCCACCTACGAGCAGTACTTC.

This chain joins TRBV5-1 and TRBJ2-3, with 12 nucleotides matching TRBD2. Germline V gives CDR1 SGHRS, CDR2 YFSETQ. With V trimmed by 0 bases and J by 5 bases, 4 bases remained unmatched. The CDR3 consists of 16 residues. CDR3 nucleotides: TGCGCCAGCAGCTTGGACCTAGCGGGGGGGCTAGATACGCAGTATTTT. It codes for CASSLDLAGGLDTQYF. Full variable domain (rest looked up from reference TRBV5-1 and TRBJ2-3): KAGVTQTPRYLIKTRGQQVTLSCSPISGHRSVSWYQQTPGQGLQFLFEYFSETQRNKGNFPGRFSGRQFSNSRSEMNVSTLELGDSALYLCASSLDLAGGLDTQYFGPGTRLTVL.

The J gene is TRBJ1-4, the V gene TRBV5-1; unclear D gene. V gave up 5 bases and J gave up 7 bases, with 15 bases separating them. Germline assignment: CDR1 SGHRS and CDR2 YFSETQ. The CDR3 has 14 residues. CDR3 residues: CASRAQASGEKLFF. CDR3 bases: TGCGCCAGCAGGGCCCAAGCATCAGGTGAAAAACTGTTTTTT.

As DNA, the CDR3 is TGTGCCAGCAGCTTAATCGGGAGCCAAGTCCAAGAGACCCAGTACTTC. This translates into CASSLIGSQVQETQYF. The chain combines TRBV5-6 with TRBJ2-5, with D possibly matching TRBD2 (6 bases). CDR1 SGHDT and CDR2 YYEEEE come from the germline V gene. This CDR3 comprises 16 residues. Trimming cost V 2 bases and J 1 base, with 15 bases left between them.